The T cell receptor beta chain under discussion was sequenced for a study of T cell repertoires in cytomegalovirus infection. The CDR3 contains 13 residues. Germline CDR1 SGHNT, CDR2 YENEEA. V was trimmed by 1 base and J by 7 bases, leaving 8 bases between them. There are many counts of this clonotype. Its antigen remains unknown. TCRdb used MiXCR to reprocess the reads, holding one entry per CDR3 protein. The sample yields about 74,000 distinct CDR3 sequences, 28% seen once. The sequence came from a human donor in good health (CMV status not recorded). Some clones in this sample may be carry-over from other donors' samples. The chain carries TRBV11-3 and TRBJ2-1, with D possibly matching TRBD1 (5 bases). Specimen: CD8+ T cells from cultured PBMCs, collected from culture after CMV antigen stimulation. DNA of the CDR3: TGTGCCAGCAGCTTAGGCAGGGATAATGAGCAGTTCTTC. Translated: CASSLGRDNEQFF.